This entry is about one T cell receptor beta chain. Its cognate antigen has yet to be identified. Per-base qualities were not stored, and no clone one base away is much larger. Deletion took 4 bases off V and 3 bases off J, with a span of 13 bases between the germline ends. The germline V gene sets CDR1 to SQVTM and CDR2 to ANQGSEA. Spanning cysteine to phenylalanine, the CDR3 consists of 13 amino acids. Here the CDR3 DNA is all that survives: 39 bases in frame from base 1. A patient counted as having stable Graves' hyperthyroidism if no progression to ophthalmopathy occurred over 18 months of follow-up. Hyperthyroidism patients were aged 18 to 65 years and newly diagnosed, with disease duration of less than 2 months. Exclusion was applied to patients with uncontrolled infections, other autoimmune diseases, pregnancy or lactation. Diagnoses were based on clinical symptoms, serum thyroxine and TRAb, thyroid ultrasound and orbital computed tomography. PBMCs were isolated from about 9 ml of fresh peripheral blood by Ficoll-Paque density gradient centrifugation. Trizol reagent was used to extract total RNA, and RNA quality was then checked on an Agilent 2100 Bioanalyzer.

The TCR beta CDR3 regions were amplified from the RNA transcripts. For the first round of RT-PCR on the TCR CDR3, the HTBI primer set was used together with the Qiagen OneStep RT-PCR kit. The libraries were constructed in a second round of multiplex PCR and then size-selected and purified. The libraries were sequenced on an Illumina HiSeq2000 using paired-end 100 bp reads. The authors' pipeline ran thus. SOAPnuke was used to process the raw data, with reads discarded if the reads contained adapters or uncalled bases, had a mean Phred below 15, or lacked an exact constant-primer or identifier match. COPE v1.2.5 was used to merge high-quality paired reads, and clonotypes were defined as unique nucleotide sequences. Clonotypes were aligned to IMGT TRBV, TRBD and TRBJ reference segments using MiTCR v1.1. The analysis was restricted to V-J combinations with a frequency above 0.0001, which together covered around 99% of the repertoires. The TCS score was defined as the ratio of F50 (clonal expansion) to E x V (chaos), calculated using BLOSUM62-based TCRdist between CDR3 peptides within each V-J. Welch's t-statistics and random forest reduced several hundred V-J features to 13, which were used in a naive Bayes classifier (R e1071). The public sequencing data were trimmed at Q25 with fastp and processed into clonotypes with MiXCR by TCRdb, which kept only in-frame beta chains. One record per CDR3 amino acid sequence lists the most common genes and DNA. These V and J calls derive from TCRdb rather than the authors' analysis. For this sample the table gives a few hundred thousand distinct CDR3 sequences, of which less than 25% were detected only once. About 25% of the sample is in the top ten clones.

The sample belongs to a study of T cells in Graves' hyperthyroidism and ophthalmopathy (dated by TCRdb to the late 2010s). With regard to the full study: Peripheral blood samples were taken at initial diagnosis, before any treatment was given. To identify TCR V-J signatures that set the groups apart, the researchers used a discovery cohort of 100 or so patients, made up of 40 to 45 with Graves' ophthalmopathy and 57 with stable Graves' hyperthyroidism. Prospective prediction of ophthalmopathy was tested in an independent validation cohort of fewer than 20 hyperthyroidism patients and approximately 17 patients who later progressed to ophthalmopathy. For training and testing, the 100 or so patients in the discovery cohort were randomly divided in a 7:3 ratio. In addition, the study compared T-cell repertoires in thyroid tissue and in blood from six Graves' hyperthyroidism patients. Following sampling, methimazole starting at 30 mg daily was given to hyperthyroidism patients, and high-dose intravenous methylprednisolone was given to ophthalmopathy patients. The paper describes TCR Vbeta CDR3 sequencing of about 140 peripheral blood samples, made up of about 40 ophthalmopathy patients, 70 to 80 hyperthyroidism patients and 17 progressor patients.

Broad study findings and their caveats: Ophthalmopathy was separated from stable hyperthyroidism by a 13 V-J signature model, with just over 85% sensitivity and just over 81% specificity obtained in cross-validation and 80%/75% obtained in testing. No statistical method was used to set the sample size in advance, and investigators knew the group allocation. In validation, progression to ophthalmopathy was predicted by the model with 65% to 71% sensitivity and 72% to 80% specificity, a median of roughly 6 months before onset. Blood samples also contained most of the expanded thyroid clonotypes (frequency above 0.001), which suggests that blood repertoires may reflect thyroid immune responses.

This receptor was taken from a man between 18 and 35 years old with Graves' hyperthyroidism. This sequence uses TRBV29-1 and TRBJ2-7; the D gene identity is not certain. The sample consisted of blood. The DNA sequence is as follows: TGCAGCGTTGTCAAGGTATCACACTACGAGCAGTACTTC. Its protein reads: CSVVKVSHYEQYF.